These T cell receptor beta chains were read from a single sample in a study of control samples from healthy donors and cancer patients. Assay used: immunoSEQ multiplex PCR; TCRdb lists only in-frame clones, some missing. The sample has fewer than 95,000 clones; about 85% are singletons. The sample was blood. The receptors were sampled from a woman aged 45-65 years in good health. Each CDR3 is given with its conserved first and last residue. The order of the fields is V gene, D gene, J gene, clone size, CDR3 DNA, CDR3 protein. The D gene is left open where the match is weak. Rows may omit the clone size; those that give it use once, few, many or a size class.

>TRBV2|TRBD2|TRBJ2-1|.
TGTGCCAGCACCATTGGAGGCGGGAGTCCGTACAATGAGCAGTTCTTC
CASTIGGGSPYNEQFF
>TRBV6-5|.|TRBJ2-7|.
TGTGCCAGCAGTTACCCCCAGGGGAACGAGCAGTACTTC
CASSYPQGNEQYF
>TRBV7-9|.|TRBJ2-4|.
TGTGCCAGCAGACGACAGGGCTCGGGAGACATTCAGTACTTC
CASRRQGSGDIQYF
>TRBV6-5|TRBD1|TRBJ2-7|.
TGTGCCAGCAGAGGAACACAGGGGTTTTTGGGGGAGCAGTACTTC
CASRGTQGFLGEQYF
>TRBV6-2/TRBV6-3|.|TRBJ1-1|.
TGTGCCAGCAGTTTGCTGGGGAGTACTGAAGCTTTCTTT
CASSLLGSTEAFF
>TRBV7-7|.|TRBJ1-3|.
TGTGCCAGCAGTCCCCTTAGAAGCTCTGGAAACACCATATATTTT
CASSPLRSSGNTIYF
>TRBV5-1|.|TRBJ2-2|.
TGCGCCAGCCACCTAATTGGGACGAGCGGGGAGCTGTTTTTT
CASHLIGTSGELFF
>TRBV7-9|.|TRBJ1-2|.
TGTGCCAGCAGCTTAGGGATTGGTCGCTACACCTTC
CASSLGIGRYTF
>TRBV6-2/TRBV6-3|.|TRBJ2-5|.
TGTGCCAGCAGTTACTCGGACGGGGTTAGGAACTTC
CASSYSDGVRNF
>TRBV2|.|TRBJ1-1|.
TGTGCCAGCACACCCCGGGGAAGGAACACTGAAGCTTTCTTT
CASTPRGRNTEAFF
>TRBV6-6|TRBD1|TRBJ1-1|.
TGTGCCAGCATTGCAGGGGGGAACACTGAAGCTTTCTTT
CASIAGGNTEAFF
>TRBV6-5|TRBD1|TRBJ1-1|.
TGTGCCAGCAGTTACGGGAGGGGGCAGACTGAAGCTTTCTTT
CASSYGRGQTEAFF
>TRBV27|TRBD1|TRBJ1-1|.
TGTGCCAGCAGTTTCCCCGCAGGGGGGAGAGCTTTCTTT
CASSFPAGGRAFF
>TRBV12-5|TRBD1|TRBJ1-4|.
TGTGCTAGTGGTCCGGACAGGGGGAGAAAACTGTTTTTT
CASGPDRGRKLFF
>TRBV14|.|TRBJ2-4|.
TGTGCCAGCAGCCAGCAAGGGGCCAAAAACATTCAGTACTTC
CASSQQGAKNIQYF
>TRBV7-9|TRBD1|TRBJ2-2|.
TGTGCCAGCAGCCCCGGGACAGCGAACACCGGGGAGCTGTTTTTT
CASSPGTANTGELFF
>TRBV7-3|.|TRBJ2-3|.
TGTGCCAGCAGCTTCCGTCGGGAAGATACGCAGTATTTT
CASSFRREDTQYF
>TRBV27|.|TRBJ2-1|once
TGTGCCAGCAGTTTATTGCGACATGTGGCGTACAATGAGCAGTTCTTC
CASSLLRHVAYNEQFF
>TRBV12-3/TRBV12-4|.|TRBJ1-1|.
TGTGCCAGCAGTAGAAGGAACACTGAAGCTTTCTTT
CASSRRNTEAFF
>TRBV18|.|TRBJ1-1|.
TGTGCCAGCTCCCTGGACTATGAAGCTTTCTTT
CASSLDYEAFF
>TRBV5-5|TRBD1|TRBJ2-7|.
TGTGCCAGCAGCTTCCGGGACAGGGTCTTATTCGGCTCCTACGAGCAGTACTTC
CASSFRDRVLFGSYEQYF
>TRBV7-9|.|TRBJ2-1|.
TGTGCCAGCAGCTTAGTGGGGGCCCCCCCGCAGTTCTTC
CASSLVGAPPQFF
>TRBV9|.|TRBJ2-1|few
TGTGCCAGCAGCGTAGAAGTGGGGGGTGGACACAATGAGCAGTTCTTC
CASSVEVGGGHNEQFF
>TRBV5-1|TRBD2|TRBJ2-1|.
TGCGCCAGCAGCTCCGGGACTAGCGGGTATGGGAATGAGCAGTTCTTC
CASSSGTSGYGNEQFF
>TRBV11-2|TRBD2|TRBJ2-1|.
TGTGCCAGCAGCGTCGGGACTAGCGGGGAGTACAATGAGCAGTTCTTC
CASSVGTSGEYNEQFF
>TRBV5-8|.|TRBJ1-4|.
TGTGCCAGCAGCTTGTCATCGGGGGTGGGGAATGAAAAACTGTTTTTT
CASSLSSGVGNEKLFF
>TRBV12-3/TRBV12-4|.|TRBJ1-2|.
TGTGCCAGCAGCCCCCAGGGATTCTATGGCTACACCTTC
CASSPQGFYGYTF
>TRBV5-1|TRBD1|TRBJ1-1|.
TGCGCCAGCAGCGTGGGACAGGGGGGGGGTGAAGCTTTCTTT
CASSVGQGGGEAFF
>TRBV11-2|TRBD1|TRBJ2-7|.
TGTGCCAGCAGCTTACAAACCGGGACAGGTTCCTACGAGCAGTACTTC
CASSLQTGTGSYEQYF
>TRBV19|.|TRBJ1-6|.
TGTGCCAGTAGTACCCGGGGACCTGATAATTCACCCCTCCACTTT
CASSTRGPDNSPLHF
>TRBV6-4|TRBD1|TRBJ1-6|few
TGTGCCAGCGCAACAGGGGATAATTCACCCCTCCACTTT
CASATGDNSPLHF